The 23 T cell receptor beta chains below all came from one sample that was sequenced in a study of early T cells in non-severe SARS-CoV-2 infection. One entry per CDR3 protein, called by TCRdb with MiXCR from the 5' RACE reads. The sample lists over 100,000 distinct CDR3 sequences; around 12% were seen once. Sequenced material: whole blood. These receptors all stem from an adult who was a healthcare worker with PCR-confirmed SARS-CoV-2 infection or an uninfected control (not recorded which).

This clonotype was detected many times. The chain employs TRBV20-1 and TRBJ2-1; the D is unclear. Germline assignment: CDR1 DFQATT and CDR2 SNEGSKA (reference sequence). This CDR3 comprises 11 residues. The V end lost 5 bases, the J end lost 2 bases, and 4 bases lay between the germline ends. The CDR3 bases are TGCAGTGCTGCTACCTACAATGAGCAGTTCTTC. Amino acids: CSAATYNEQFF.

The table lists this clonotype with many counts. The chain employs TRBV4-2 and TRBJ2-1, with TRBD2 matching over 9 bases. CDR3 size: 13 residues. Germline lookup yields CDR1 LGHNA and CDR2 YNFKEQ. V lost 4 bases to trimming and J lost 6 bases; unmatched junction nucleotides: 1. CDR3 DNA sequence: TGTGCCAGCAGCCCGGGACTAGCCAATGAGCAGTTCTTC. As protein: CASSPGLANEQFF.

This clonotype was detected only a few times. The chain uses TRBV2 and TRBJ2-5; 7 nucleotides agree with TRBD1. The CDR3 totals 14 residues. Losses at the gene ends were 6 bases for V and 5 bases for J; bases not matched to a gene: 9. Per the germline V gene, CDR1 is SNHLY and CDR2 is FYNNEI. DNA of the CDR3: TGTGCCAGCAGGGAACGCACAGGGGCCGAGACCCAGTACTTC. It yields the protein CASRERTGAETQYF.

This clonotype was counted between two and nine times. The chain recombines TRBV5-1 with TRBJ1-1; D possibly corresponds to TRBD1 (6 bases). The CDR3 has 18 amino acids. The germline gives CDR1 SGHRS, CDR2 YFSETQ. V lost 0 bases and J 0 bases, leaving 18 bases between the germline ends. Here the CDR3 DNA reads TGCGCCAGCAGCTTGGTACAGGGAGAAAGGGGTATGAACACTGAAGCTTTCTTT. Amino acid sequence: CASSLVQGERGMNTEAFF.

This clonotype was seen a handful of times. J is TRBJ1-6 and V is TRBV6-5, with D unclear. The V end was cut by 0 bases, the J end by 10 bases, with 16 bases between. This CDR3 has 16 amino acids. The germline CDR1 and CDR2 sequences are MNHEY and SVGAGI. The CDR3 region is CASSYSRGPGRSPLHF. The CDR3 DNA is TGTGCCAGCAGTTACTCGAGAGGACCCGGGAGGTCACCCCTCCACTTT.

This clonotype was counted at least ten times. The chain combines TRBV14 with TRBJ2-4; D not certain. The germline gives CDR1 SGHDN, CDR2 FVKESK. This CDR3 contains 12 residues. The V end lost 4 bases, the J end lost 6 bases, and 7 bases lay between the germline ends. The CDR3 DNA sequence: TGTGCCAGCAGCCCTGCCGGAAACATTCAGTACTTC. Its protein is CASSPAGNIQYF.

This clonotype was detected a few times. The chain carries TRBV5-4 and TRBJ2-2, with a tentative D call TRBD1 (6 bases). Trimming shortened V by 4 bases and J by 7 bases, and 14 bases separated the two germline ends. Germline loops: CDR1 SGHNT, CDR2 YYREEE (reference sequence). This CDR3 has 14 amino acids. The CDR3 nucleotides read TGTGCCAGCAGCCCCCAGGGGTGGCACGGGGAGCTGTTTTTT. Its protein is CASSPQGWHGELFF.

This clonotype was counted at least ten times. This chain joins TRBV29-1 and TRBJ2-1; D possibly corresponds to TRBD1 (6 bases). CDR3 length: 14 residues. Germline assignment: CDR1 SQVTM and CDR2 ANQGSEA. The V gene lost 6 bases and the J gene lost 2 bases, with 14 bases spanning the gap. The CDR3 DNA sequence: TGCAGCGTCGAGGGGGATTACCCCTACAATGAGCAGTTCTTC. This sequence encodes CSVEGDYPYNEQFF.

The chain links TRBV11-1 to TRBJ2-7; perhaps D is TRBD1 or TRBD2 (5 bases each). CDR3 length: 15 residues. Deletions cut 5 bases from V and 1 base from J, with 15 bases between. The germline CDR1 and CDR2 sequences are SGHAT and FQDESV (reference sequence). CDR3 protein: CASSRGGRASYEQYF. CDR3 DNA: TGTGCCAGCAGCCGGGGCGGAAGGGCGTCCTACGAGCAGTACTTC.

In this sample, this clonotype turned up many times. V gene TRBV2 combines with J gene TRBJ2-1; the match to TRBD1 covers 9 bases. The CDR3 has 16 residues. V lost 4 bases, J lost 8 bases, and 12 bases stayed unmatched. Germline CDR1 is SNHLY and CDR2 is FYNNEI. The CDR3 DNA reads TGTGCCAGCAGTGGATTTGGGACAGGGTCTGGGGATGAGCAGTTCTTC. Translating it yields CASSGFGTGSGDEQFF.

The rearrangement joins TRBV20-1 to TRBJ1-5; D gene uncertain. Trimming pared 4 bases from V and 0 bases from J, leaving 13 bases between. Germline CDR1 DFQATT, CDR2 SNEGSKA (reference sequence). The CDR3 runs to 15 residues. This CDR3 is CSATPRGNSNQPQHF. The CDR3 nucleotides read TGCAGTGCTACCCCGCGAGGCAATAGCAATCAGCCCCAGCATTTT.

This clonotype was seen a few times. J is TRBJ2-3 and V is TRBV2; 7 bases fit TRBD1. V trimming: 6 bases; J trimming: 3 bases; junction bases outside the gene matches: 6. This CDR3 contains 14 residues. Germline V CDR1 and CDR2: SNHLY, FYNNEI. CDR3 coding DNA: TGTGCCAGCAGCTACAGGGGTGAGACAGATACGCAGTATTTT. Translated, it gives CASSYRGETDTQYF.

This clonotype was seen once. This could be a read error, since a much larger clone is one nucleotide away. DNA for the CDR3: TGCGGTGCTAGAGCTATTCACAGGGACTCCTACGAGCAGTACTTC. Amino acid sequence: CGARAIHRDSYEQYF. This chain connects TRBV20-1 to TRBJ2-7; a weak D match, TRBD1 (6 bases). This CDR3 comprises 15 residues. CDR1 is DFQATT, CDR2 SNEGSKA, per germline (reference sequence).

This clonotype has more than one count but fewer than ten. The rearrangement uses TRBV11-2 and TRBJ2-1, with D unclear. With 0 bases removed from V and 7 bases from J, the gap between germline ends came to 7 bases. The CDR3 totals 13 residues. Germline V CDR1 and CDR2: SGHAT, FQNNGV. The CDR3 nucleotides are TGTGCCAGCAGCTTAGATCGGTGGAATGAGCAGTTCTTC. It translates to CASSLDRWNEQFF.

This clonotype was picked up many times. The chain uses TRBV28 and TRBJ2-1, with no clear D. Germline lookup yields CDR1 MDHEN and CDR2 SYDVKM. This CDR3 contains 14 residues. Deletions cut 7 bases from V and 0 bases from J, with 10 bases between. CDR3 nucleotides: TGTGCCAGCATTAGAGGAAGCTCCTACAATGAGCAGTTCTTC. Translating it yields CASIRGSSYNEQFF.

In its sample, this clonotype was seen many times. CDR3 protein: CASSLESLGANTDTQYF. The CDR3 coding sequence is TGTGCCAGCAGCTTAGAGAGTCTGGGTGCGAACACAGATACGCAGTATTTT. The gene calls are TRBV7-6 and TRBJ2-3; D is undetermined. V lost 1 base and J lost 2, with 16 bases in between. The CDR3 contains 17 residues. Germline assignment: CDR1 SGHVS and CDR2 FNYEAQ.

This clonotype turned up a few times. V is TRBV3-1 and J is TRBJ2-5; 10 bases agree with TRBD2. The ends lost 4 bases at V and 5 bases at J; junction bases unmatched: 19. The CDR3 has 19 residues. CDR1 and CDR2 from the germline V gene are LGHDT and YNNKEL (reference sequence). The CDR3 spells CASSPVLTGRAGGGETQYF. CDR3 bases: TGTGCCAGCAGCCCAGTGCTAACAGGGAGAGCGGGAGGGGGGGAGACCCAGTACTTC.

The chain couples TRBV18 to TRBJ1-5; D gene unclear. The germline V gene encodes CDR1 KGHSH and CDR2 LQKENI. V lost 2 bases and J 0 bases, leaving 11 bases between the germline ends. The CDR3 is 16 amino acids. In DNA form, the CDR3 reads TGTGCCAGCTCACCAGGCGCGGGCAATAGCAATCAGCCCCAGCATTTT. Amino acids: CASSPGAGNSNQPQHF. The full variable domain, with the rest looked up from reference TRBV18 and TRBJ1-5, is NAGVMQNPRHLVRRRGQEARLRCSPMKGHSHVYWYRQLPEEGLKFMVYLQKENIIDESGMPKERFSAEFPKEGPSILRIQQVVRGDSAAYFCASSPGAGNSNQPQHFGDGTRLSIL.

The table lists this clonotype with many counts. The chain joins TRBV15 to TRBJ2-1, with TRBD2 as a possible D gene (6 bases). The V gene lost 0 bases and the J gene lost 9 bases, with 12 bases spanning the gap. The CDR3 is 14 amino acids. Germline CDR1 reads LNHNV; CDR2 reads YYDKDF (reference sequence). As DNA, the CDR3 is TGTGCCACCAGCAGAGAGGCCGGGAGTTTTGAGCAGTTCTTC. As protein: CATSREAGSFEQFF.

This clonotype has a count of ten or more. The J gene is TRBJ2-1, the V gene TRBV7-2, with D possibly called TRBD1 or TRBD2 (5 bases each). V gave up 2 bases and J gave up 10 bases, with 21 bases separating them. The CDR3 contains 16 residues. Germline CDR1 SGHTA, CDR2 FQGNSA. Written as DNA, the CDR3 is TGTGCCAGCAGCTTATCAACCGGGACCCCAGCTCGGGAGCAGTTCTTC. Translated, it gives CASSLSTGTPAREQFF.

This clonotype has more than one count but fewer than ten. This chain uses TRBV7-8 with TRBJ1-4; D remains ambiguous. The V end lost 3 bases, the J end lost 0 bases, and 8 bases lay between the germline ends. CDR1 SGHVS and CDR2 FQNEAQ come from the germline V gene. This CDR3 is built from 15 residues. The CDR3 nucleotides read TGTGCCAGCAGCTTCAGACGGGCAACTAATGAAAAACTGTTTTTT. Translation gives CASSFRRATNEKLFF.

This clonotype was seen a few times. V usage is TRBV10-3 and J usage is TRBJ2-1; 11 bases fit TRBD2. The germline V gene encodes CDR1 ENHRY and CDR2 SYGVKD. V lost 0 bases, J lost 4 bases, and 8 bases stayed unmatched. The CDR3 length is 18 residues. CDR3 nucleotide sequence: TGTGCCATCAGTGAGTCGAGTACCCTAGCGGGAGGTTACAATGAGCAGTTCTTC. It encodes CAISESSTLAGGYNEQFF.

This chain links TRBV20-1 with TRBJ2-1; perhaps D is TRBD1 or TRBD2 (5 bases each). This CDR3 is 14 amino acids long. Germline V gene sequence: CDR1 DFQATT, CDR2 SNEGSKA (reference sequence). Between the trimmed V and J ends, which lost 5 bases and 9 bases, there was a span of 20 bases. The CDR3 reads CSAQGGLGVFEQFF. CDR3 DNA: TGCAGTGCTCAAGGTGGATTGGGGGTCTTTGAGCAGTTCTTC.